The 18 T cell receptor beta chains below all came from one sample that was sequenced in a study of technical replicates of blood from a few donors. Clones were sequenced by immunoSEQ multiplex PCR, and TCRdb holds only the in-frame ones, with some missing. Of over 55,000 clones listed, 91% were seen once; the top ten hold less than 5%. The sequenced material came from PBMCs. The source of these receptors is a human donor in good health. Some clones in this sample may be carry-over from other donors' samples.

The chain joins TRBV18 to TRBJ1-2; the D is unclear. From germline, CDR1 is KGHSH and CDR2 LQKENI. CDR3 length: 16 residues. V gave up 4 bases and J gave up 2 bases, with 17 bases separating them. The chain's CDR3 is CASSQTGQPLNYGYTF. For the CDR3, the DNA is TGTGCCAGCTCACAAACGGGTCAACCTTTAAACTATGGCTACACCTTC.

This clone has more than one count but fewer than ten. This chain connects TRBV2 to TRBJ2-7; 11 bases line up with TRBD1. The CDR3 contains 16 residues. Trimming cost V 8 bases and J 2 bases; bases outside gene matches: 11. CDR1 and CDR2 from the germline V gene are SNHLY and FYNNEI. The chain's CDR3 is CASEFGQGANPYEQYF. CDR3 sequence (DNA): TGTGCCAGCGAGTTCGGACAGGGGGCGAATCCCTACGAGCAGTACTTC. The full variable domain, with the rest looked up from reference TRBV2 and TRBJ2-7, is EPEVTQTPSHQVTQMGQEVILRCVPISNHLYFYWYRQILGQKVEFLVSFYNNEISEKSEIFDDQFSVERPDGSNFTLKIRSTKLEDSAMYFCASEFGQGANPYEQYFGPGTRLTVT.

J is TRBJ2-2 and V is TRBV9, with TRBD2 matching 8 bases. From germline, CDR1 is SGDLS and CDR2 YYNGEE. The CDR3 extends over 16 amino acids. V lost 2 bases and J lost 1; bases outside the gene matches: 4. In DNA, the CDR3 is TGTGCCAGCAGCGTGAAAAGCGGGGGGAACACCGGGGAGCTGTTTTTT. This codes for CASSVKSGGNTGELFF. The entire variable domain, with the rest obtained from reference TRBV9 and TRBJ2-2, is as follows: DSGVTQTPKHLITATGQRVTLRCSPRSGDLSVYWYQQSLDQGLQFLIQYYNGEERAKGNILERFSAQQFPDLHSELNLSSLELGDSALYFCASSVKSGGNTGELFFGEGSRLTVL.

V gene TRBV2 combines with J gene TRBJ2-1, with 13 bases lining up with TRBD2. The CDR3 has 17 amino acids. After removal of 5 bases from V and 4 bases from J, the junction contained 8 bases not matched to a gene. Germline CDR1 SNHLY, CDR2 FYNNEI. The CDR3, as DNA: TGTGCCAGCAGTTCTCGCGGACTAGCGGGGGTTTACAATGAGCAGTTCTTC. Amino acid sequence: CASSSRGLAGVYNEQFF. Complete variable domain (other parts from reference TRBV2 and TRBJ2-1): EPEVTQTPSHQVTQMGQEVILRCVPISNHLYFYWYRQILGQKVEFLVSFYNNEISEKSEIFDDQFSVERPDGSNFTLKIRSTKLEDSAMYFCASSSRGLAGVYNEQFFGPGTRLTVL.

The chain is built from TRBV9 and TRBJ1-3, with D maybe TRBD1 (5 bases). The CDR3 spans 15 residues. Between the trimmed V and J ends, which lost 4 bases and 6 bases, there was a span of 17 bases. Germline V gene data show CDR1 as SGDLS and CDR2 as YYNGEE. This CDR3 is CASSLQDGWANTIYF. DNA for the CDR3: TGTGCCAGCAGCTTACAGGATGGGTGGGCAAACACCATATATTTT.

The V call is TRBV21-1, the J call TRBJ1-5; the table names TRBD1, a call not compared with the DNA. TRBV21-1 is a recognized pseudogene. CDR3 length equals 14 residues. The CDR3 coding sequence is TGTGCCAGCTCAAGGCAGGGGAACAATCAGCCCCAGCATTTT. Encoded protein: CASSRQGNNQPQHF.

The chain is built from TRBV6-5 and TRBJ2-1; 11 bases fit TRBD2. The CDR3 loop spans 15 amino acids. V shed 6 bases, J shed 3 bases, and the junction held 4 bases outside the gene matches. The germline CDR1 and CDR2 sequences are MNHEY and SVGAGI. The CDR3 DNA reads TGTGCCAGCAGCTCCGGGACTAGCGGCTACAATGAGCAGTTCTTC. As protein: CASSSGTSGYNEQFF.

The V gene is TRBV19, the J gene TRBJ1-6; TRBD1 might be the D (6 bases). V was trimmed by 8 bases and J by 12 bases, leaving 17 bases between them. Germline CDR1 reads LNHDA; CDR2 reads SQIVND (reference sequence). This CDR3 comprises 13 residues. The CDR3 spells CASRRGGVGPLHF. The DNA of the CDR3 is TGTGCCAGTCGCAGAGGGGGAGTAGGACCCCTCCACTTT.

This clone was found once. The chain is built from TRBV7-2 and TRBJ2-1; no firm D call. The CDR3 loop spans 17 amino acids. The germline V gene has CDR1 SGHTA and CDR2 FQGNSA. Trimming took 2 bases from V and 3 from J, leaving 17 bases between them. This chain's CDR3 is CASSLTVVGRFYNEQFF. The CDR3 bases are TGTGCCAGCAGCTTAACGGTCGTGGGCAGGTTCTACAATGAGCAGTTCTTC.

The chain carries TRBV20-1 and TRBJ2-3; D ambiguous. The V and J ends lost 6 bases and 5 bases respectively, with 6 bases between them. The CDR3 is 10 residues long. Germline-derived CDR1 and CDR2 are DFQATT and SNEGSKA (reference sequence). CDR3 nucleotide sequence: TGCAGTGCCTACGGAGATACGCAGTATTTT. Protein: CSAYGDTQYF.

The chain has TRBV7-6 and TRBJ2-2, with D maybe TRBD2 (5 bases). CDR1 SGHVS and CDR2 FNYEAQ come from the germline V gene. V lost 5 bases, J lost 4 bases, and 17 bases lay in between. This CDR3 region has 16 residues. The CDR3 is CASSPRASSVTGELFF. The DNA of the CDR3 is TGTGCCAGCAGCCCCCGGGCAAGTAGCGTCACCGGGGAGCTGTTTTTT.

The chain is built from TRBV14 and TRBJ2-1; 12 bases align to TRBD2. The J segment lost 6 bases and the V segment lost 6 bases, leaving 6 bases of the junction unmatched. The germline V gene has CDR1 SGHDN and CDR2 FVKESK. CDR3 length: 15 residues. DNA for the CDR3: TGTGCCAGCAGTCTGACTAGCGGGAGAATCAATGAGCAGTTCTTC. Translated, it gives CASSLTSGRINEQFF.

The chain couples TRBV4-1 to TRBJ2-2, with D hard to call. Per germline, CDR1 MGHRA and CDR2 YSYEKL. Trimming took off 1 base at V and 4 bases at J, with 19 bases between the two ends. The CDR3 covers 18 residues. The chain's CDR3 is CASSQASGGVSGTGELFF. The CDR3 DNA follows: TGCGCCAGCAGCCAAGCTTCGGGTGGAGTTTCGGGCACCGGGGAGCTGTTTTTT.

This clone came up a few times. The chain recombines TRBV6-1 with TRBJ1-5; tentatively, D is TRBD1 (6 bases). Germline V gives CDR1 MNHNS, CDR2 SASEGT. V shed 2 bases and J shed 2 bases, with 13 bases lying between them. CDR3 length: 16 amino acids. The DNA of the CDR3 is TGTGCCAGCAGTGAATGGAAAGGGGGTGGCAATCAGCCCCAGCATTTT. It codes for CASSEWKGGGNQPQHF.

This clone was found once. The rearrangement uses TRBV11-2 and TRBJ2-5; D is uncertain. The CDR3 runs 16 residues. The V gene's germline CDR1 is SGHAT and CDR2 FQNNGV. V was trimmed by 2 bases and J by 2 bases, leaving 15 bases between them. The DNA of the CDR3 is TGTGCCAGCAGCTTAATGGGCTCTGGTCCTCAAGAGACCCAGTACTTC. As protein: CASSLMGSGPQETQYF.

The chain employs TRBV7-2 and TRBJ2-3; D is perhaps TRBD1 (5 bases). Germline CDR1 and CDR2: SGHTA and FQGNSA. The V gene lost 2 bases and the J gene lost 0 bases, with 12 bases spanning the gap. This CDR3 contains 16 residues. CDR3 protein: CASSLQGGSSTDTQYF. The CDR3 DNA reads as TGTGCCAGCAGCTTACAGGGCGGCTCTAGCACAGATACGCAGTATTTT.

The table lists this clone with a count of one. In DNA, the CDR3 is TGCAGCCACCACAGGGCAGGGACTGAAGCTTTCTTT. Its translation is CSHHRAGTEAFF. The chain employs TRBV29-1 and TRBJ1-1; D might be TRBD1 (6 bases). This CDR3 region has 12 residues. Trimming took 8 bases from V and 5 from J, leaving 15 bases between them. Germline CDR1 and CDR2: SQVTM and ANQGSEA.

The chain links TRBV21-1 to TRBJ1-2; TRBD1, the table's D call, lacks a check against the DNA. TRBV21-1 is a pseudogene locus. CDR3 length: 16 amino acids. The CDR3 sequence is CASIGEQGPRDYGYTF. The CDR3 bases are TGTGCCAGCATTGGAGAACAGGGGCCCAGGGACTATGGCTACACCTTC.